The T cell receptor beta chain described here comes from a study of cytomegalovirus exposure and HLA in healthy donors. With respect to this clone: It is unclear where the CDR3 begins or ends on the DNA, so no DNA is shown, and the CDR3 is as TCRdb lists it.

PCR was performed using 60 Vbeta and 13 Jbeta primers. Clones were sequenced by immunoSEQ multiplex PCR, and TCRdb holds only the in-frame ones, with some missing. The sample includes approximately 130,000 clones, more than 65% of them seen just once. The CDR3 numbers 21 amino acids, ends counted. Sequencing was carried out using PBMCs. The gene calls are TRBV21-1 and TRBJ2-7; the table's TRBD2 call for D was not verified on the DNA. TRBV21-1 has pseudogene status. This sequence was found in a woman in her sixties or seventies in good health and CMV-seropositive. The CDR3 here is CASSKVGSGAGTLASSYEQYF.